This TCR beta chain was identified during a study of CD8 T cells in ankylosing spondylitis. Study-wide results and caveats: CD8+ disease-linked clones were present at relatively low frequencies in blood. Characteristic, it appeared, of ankylosing spondylitis blood was a TCR beta motif of 7 or 8 highly homologous variants. Reports of some motif variants in reactive arthritis synovial fluid and blood predate this one. Enrichment of disease-linked clones was reportedly significant in matched ankylosing spondylitis synovial fluid.

Libraries of TCR beta came from quantitative 5'-RACE with molecular barcodes. TCRdb passed the 5' RACE reads through MiXCR, listing each CDR3 protein once. The profile covers fewer than 400,000 distinct CDR3 sequences, with more than 20% appearing a single time and about 16% taken by the ten largest. The CDR3 sequence is 14 residues long. The germline gives CDR1 SGHRS, CDR2 YFSETQ. V lost 0 bases and J lost 2, with 5 bases in between. Turning to this clonotype: The antigen remains undetermined.

The chain carries TRBV5-1 and TRBJ2-2, with no clear D. This clonotype was obtained from a male donor with ankylosing spondylitis. The material sequenced was blood, either unsorted or a sorted T cell fraction (not recorded which). The CDR3, as DNA: TGCGCCAGCAGCTTGGAGTCTAACACCGGGGAGCTGTTTTTT. Translated, it gives CASSLESNTGELFF.